Below, 17 T cell receptor beta chains from the same sample are listed, as sequenced in a study of early T cells in non-severe SARS-CoV-2 infection. TCRdb fed the 5' RACE reads into MiXCR, producing one record per CDR3 protein. Altogether under 40,000 distinct CDR3 sequences are present, about 5.6% being singletons, with the ten largest covering 7.6%. The sequenced sample was whole blood. These receptors were taken from an adult who was a healthcare worker with PCR-confirmed SARS-CoV-2 infection or an uninfected control (not recorded which).

In its sample, this clonotype was seen many times. The chain joins TRBV25-1 to TRBJ2-7; 14 bases match TRBD2. Losses at the gene ends were 5 bases for V and 1 base for J; bases not matched to a gene: 13. CDR3 length: 19 residues. Germline V gene lookup returns CDR1 MGHDK and CDR2 SYGVNS. The CDR3 DNA sequence: TGTGCCAGCAGTAGGTTAATAGGGGGGACTAGCGGGAGTTCCTACGAGCAGTACTTC. Translation gives CASSRLIGGTSGSSYEQYF.

In its sample, this clonotype was seen many times. The V gene is TRBV28, the J gene TRBJ1-5; TRBD1 agrees at 8 bases. The J segment lost 2 bases and the V segment lost 6 bases, leaving 6 bases of the junction unmatched. The CDR3 has 15 amino acids. Germline CDR1 reads MDHEN; CDR2 reads SYDVKM. CDR3 DNA: TGTGCCAGCAGCAAAAGGGGACAGGGCAATCAGCCCCAGCATTTT. Protein sequence: CASSKRGQGNQPQHF. Full variable domain (missing parts from reference TRBV28 and TRBJ1-5): DVKVTQSSRYLVKRTGEKVFLECVQDMDHENMFWYRQDPGLGLRLIYFSYDVKMKEKGDIPEGYSVSREKKERFSLILESASTNQTSMYLCASSKRGQGNQPQHFGDGTRLSIL.

As regards this clonotype: Compared with germline, one end of the junction differs, possibly owing to a read error. This chain connects TRBV24-1 to TRBJ2-3; the match to TRBD2 covers 11 bases. CDR1 and CDR2 (germline): KGHDR, SFDVKD. This CDR3 contains 16 residues. CDR3 in amino acids: CATSEQTSGRQDTQYF. The CDR3 region has the DNA TGTGCTACCAGTGAGCAAACTAGCGGGAGACAAGATACGCAGTATTTT.

This clonotype was seen many times. This chain connects TRBV6-2 or TRBV6-3 to TRBJ2-5; 11 nucleotides align to TRBD2. This CDR3 spans 15 amino acids. V dropped 0 bases and J dropped 5; count of bases not matched to a gene: 2. Germline CDR1 is MNHEY and CDR2 is SVGEGT. In nucleotides, the CDR3 is TGTGCCAGCAGTTACTCGACTAGCGGGGCGGAGACCCAGTACTTC. Protein: CASSYSTSGAETQYF.

This clonotype was found many times. The chain is built from TRBV10-3 and TRBJ2-1, with 11 bases that match TRBD2. CDR3 size: 14 residues. Germline V gene data show CDR1 as ENHRY and CDR2 as SYGVKD. After removal of 7 bases from V and 10 bases from J, the junction contained 9 bases not matched to a gene. The CDR3 region is CAITGTSGFEEQFF. As DNA, the CDR3 is TGTGCCATCACCGGGACTAGCGGTTTTGAGGAGCAGTTCTTC.

This clonotype came up many times. The V gene is TRBV5-1, the J gene TRBJ1-1; possibly TRBD1 for D (5 bases). The CDR3 is 15 amino acids. V was trimmed by 0 bases and J by 1 base, leaving 10 bases between them. Looked up from germline, CDR1 is SGHRS and CDR2 is YFSETQ. CDR3 DNA sequence: TGCGCCAGCAGCTTGGGAGCAGGGACGAACACTGAAGCTTTCTTT. Its protein is CASSLGAGTNTEAFF. The full variable domain, in which reference TRBV5-1 and TRBJ1-1 provide the parts outside the CDR3, is KAGVTQTPRYLIKTRGQQVTLSCSPISGHRSVSWYQQTPGQGLQFLFEYFSETQRNKGNFPGRFSGRQFSNSRSEMNVSTLELGDSALYLCASSLGAGTNTEAFFGQGTRLTVV.

The sample holds many counts of this clonotype. V is TRBV20-1 and J is TRBJ1-1; no clear D. Germline V gene lookup returns CDR1 DFQATT and CDR2 SNEGSKA (reference sequence). Trimming pared 0 bases from V and 4 bases from J, leaving 15 bases between. The CDR3 is 15 residues long. For the CDR3, the DNA is TGCAGTGCTAGAGATCGGACCGGGATTGGCACTGAAGCTTTCTTT. The encoded protein is CSARDRTGIGTEAFF.

This clonotype was seen repeatedly, ten times or more. This sequence joins TRBV29-1 and TRBJ1-1; D remains ambiguous. The CDR3 totals 11 residues. Trimming removed 1 base at V and 7 bases at J, with 7 bases between. CDR1 SQVTM and CDR2 ANQGSEA come from the germline V gene. The DNA for the CDR3 is TGCAGCGTTGAAGGCCGGCTTGAAGCTTTCTTT. This translates into CSVEGRLEAFF.

The sample holds a few counts of this clonotype. CDR3 region: CASSSGQGGLTWGSPLHF. The CDR3 nucleotides are TGCGCCAGCAGCTCGGGACAGGGGGGCCTGACTTGGGGGTCACCCCTCCACTTT. J is TRBJ1-6 and V is TRBV4-3; 11 bases are a match to TRBD1. With V trimmed by 5 bases and J by 10 bases, 16 bases remained unmatched. Germline loops: CDR1 LGHNA, CDR2 YSLEER. There are 18 residues in the CDR3.

This clonotype was picked up many times. V is TRBV18 and J is TRBJ1-3, with TRBD1 as a possible D gene (5 bases). The CDR3 loop spans 15 amino acids. The V gene's germline CDR1 is KGHSH and CDR2 LQKENI. Trimming stripped 4 bases from V and 2 bases from J, with 12 bases between. The CDR3 coding sequence is TGTGCCAGCTCACAAGGGGTACGGACTGGAAACACCATATATTTT. This codes for CASSQGVRTGNTIYF. Drawing the rest from reference TRBV18 and TRBJ1-3, the complete variable domain is NAGVMQNPRHLVRRRGQEARLRCSPMKGHSHVYWYRQLPEEGLKFMVYLQKENIIDESGMPKERFSAEFPKEGPSILRIQQVVRGDSAAYFCASSQGVRTGNTIYFGEGSWLTVV.

This clonotype was counted many times. The CDR3 region is CASSEALGQGGQPQHF. DNA for the CDR3: TGTGCCAGCAGTGAAGCGCTGGGACAGGGAGGTCAGCCCCAGCATTTT. The rearrangement uses TRBV2 and TRBJ1-5; 9 nucleotides agree with TRBD1. Germline V gives CDR1 SNHLY, CDR2 FYNNEI. This CDR3 comprises 16 residues. The V gene end was trimmed by 0 bases and the J gene end by 6 bases; junction bases not matched to a gene: 6.

This clonotype has at least ten counts. The V call is TRBV12-3 or TRBV12-4, the J call TRBJ2-3; TRBD1 might be the D (6 bases). The CDR3 is 15 residues long. Trimming cost V 7 bases and J 2 bases, with 16 bases left between them. The CDR3, as DNA: TGTGCCAGCATCCTTGAGGGGGAGCTCACAGATACGCAGTATTTT. Translation: CASILEGELTDTQYF.

This clonotype was recorded at least ten times. This chain uses TRBV6-4 with TRBJ2-2; 8 bases align to TRBD1. Germline V gene lookup returns CDR1 MRHNA and CDR2 SNTAGT. The CDR3 length is 15 residues. V lost 2 bases, J lost 1 base, and 0 bases stayed unmatched. In nucleotides, the CDR3 is TGTGCCAGCAGTGACGGGACAGGGAACACCGGGGAGCTGTTTTTT. Encoded protein: CASSDGTGNTGELFF.

At least ten counts were recorded for this clonotype. The V and J genes are TRBV11-3 and TRBJ2-1; D could derive from TRBD1 or TRBD2 (7 bases each). The V gene lost 5 bases and the J gene lost 8 bases, with 22 bases spanning the gap. Looked up from germline, CDR1 is SGHNT and CDR2 is YENEEA. The CDR3 totals 16 residues. The CDR3, as DNA: TGTGCCAGCAGCGGGAGAGCGGGACAGTATACCGATGAGCAGTTCTTC. As protein: CASSGRAGQYTDEQFF.

The sample holds many counts of this clonotype. The chain carries TRBV12-5 and TRBJ1-3, with TRBD1 as a possible D gene (6 bases). The germline V and J ends were trimmed by 0 bases and 1 base, with 7 bases remaining between them. This CDR3 is built from 15 residues. Germline V gene lookup returns CDR1 LGHNT and CDR2 FRNRAP. The CDR3 loop reads CASGLVGGSGNTIYF. DNA for the CDR3: TGTGCTAGTGGTTTGGTAGGGGGGTCTGGAAACACCATATATTTT.

This clonotype was counted only a few times. The chain uses TRBV6-5 and TRBJ2-1; perhaps TRBD2 as D (6 bases). Germline-derived CDR1 and CDR2 are MNHEY and SVGAGI. The CDR3 sequence is 13 residues long. V was pared by 7 bases and J by 3 bases, with 10 bases between. The CDR3 bases are TGTGCCAGCATGCGGGACCTCTACAATGAGCAGTTCTTC. It specifies CASMRDLYNEQFF.

Ten or more counts support this clonotype. The chain has TRBV12-5 and TRBJ2-7; TRBD2 is a possible D gene (5 bases). The CDR3 loop spans 12 amino acids. CDR1 is LGHNT, CDR2 FRNRAP, per germline. With 8 bases removed from V and 3 bases from J, the gap between germline ends came to 11 bases. The CDR3, as DNA: TGTGCTAGTTCCGAGGAGGTCTACGAGCAGTACTTC. Its translation: CASSEEVYEQYF.